This T cell receptor (beta chain) was observed in a study of CD8 T cells in Susac syndrome. The CDR3 extends over 13 amino acids. V dropped 1 base and J dropped 5 bases, with 8 bases sitting between them. The V gene's germline CDR1 is SQVTM and CDR2 ANQGSEA. The RNA, about 0.5 to 1 ug, was put through reverse transcription using random hexamers. Amplification of TCR beta CDR3 spanned 54 Vbeta and 13 Jbeta via immunoSEQ multiplex PCR. One entry per CDR3 protein, called by TCRdb with MiXCR from the immunoSEQ multiplex PCR reads. In the table there are roughly 150,000 distinct CDR3 sequences, about 95% of which are singletons.

The sample comprised CD8+ T cells from PBMCs. The clonotype was recovered from a human donor with multiple sclerosis. This chain uses TRBV29-1 with TRBJ2-2, with a tentative D call TRBD2 (5 bases). CDR3 sequence: CSVEGGQTGELFF. CDR3 coding DNA: TGCAGCGTTGAAGGAGGGCAAACCGGGGAGCTGTTTTTT.